The entry below describes one TCR beta chain. These data belong to a study of blood T cell repertoires in COVID-19. Study-level information: Sites in the United States, Italy and Spain provided acute and convalescent COVID-19 samples. The cDNA or gDNA used as material had been derived from T cells, B-cell-depleted T cells, or PBMCs.

Original data processing: Reference gene primer amplification yielded estimated nucleated cell counts. TCRdb's table, derived via immunoSEQ multiplex PCR, lists solely in-frame clones and lacks some. That table supplies the V and J calls and clone size; D and trimming were determined from the DNA. Of around 180,000 clones in the sample, about 82% are singletons; the top ten hold over 5%. Germline assignment: CDR1 WNHNN and CDR2 SYGVQD (reference sequence). The V gene lost 7 bases and the J gene lost 2 bases, with 10 bases spanning the gap. The CDR3 runs to 13 residues. The receptor comes from a woman aged 25 to 45 with acute or convalescent COVID-19. The rearrangement uses TRBV10-1 and TRBJ2-3, with D perhaps TRBD2 (6 bases). Material: peripheral blood. DNA of the CDR3: TGCGCCAGCAACCGGGAGTCCACAGATACGCAGTATTTT. Translated, it gives CASNRESTDTQYF.